This T cell receptor (beta chain) comes out of a study of T-cell reconstitution after alpha-beta-depleted transplantation in children. Study results and limitations: Where alpha-beta T cells came from about two months after transplant was reportedly several hundred expanded graft clones.

As it was prepared, the TCRbeta library received unique molecular identifiers. Each CDR3 protein is one row after TCRdb ran MiXCR on the PCR reads. The repertoire holds 580,000 or so distinct CDR3 sequences, with more than 20% as singletons. Trimming took 0 bases from V and 6 from J, leaving 9 bases between them. Germline V gene lookup returns CDR1 SGHKS and CDR2 YYEKEE (reference sequence). The CDR3 extends over 13 amino acids. Remarks on this clonotype: The antigen is unknown.

The V and J genes are TRBV5-5 and TRBJ1-2; D remains unclear. This receptor was obtained from a boy under two years old who had a stem cell transplant for acute myeloid leukemia, so the T cells may come from the graft donor. The sample was PBMCs, mostly from graft donor cells, taken 360 days after TCRalphabeta/CD19-depleted stem cell transplant. CDR3 protein: CASSLVSSDGYTF. The CDR3 DNA reads as TGTGCCAGCAGCTTGGTTTCTTCGGATGGCTACACCTTC.